This is a list of T cell receptor beta chains from one sample in a study of blood T cell repertoires in COVID-19. Clones were sequenced by immunoSEQ multiplex PCR, and TCRdb holds only the in-frame ones, with some missing. The sample shows about 430,000 clones, about 88% of them seen only once. Sequencing was done on a sample of PBMCs or T cells enriched from blood (not recorded which). The receptors originated from a woman younger than 30 who had been exposed to COVID-19. Each CDR3 is given without its conserved first and last residue. Rows give clone size only sometimes, using once, few, many, or a class for an expanded clone.

TRBJ1-5,many,TRBV21-1,ASSKEGQGAGQPQH
TRBJ2-4,.,TRBV5-4,ASSYSRDTQY
TRBJ1-2,.,TRBV12-1,ASSSQASEGPNYGYT
TRBJ2-1,.,TRBV10-3,AISTGTAPSYNEQF
TRBJ2-3,.,TRBV24-1,ATSDRTGSTDTQY
TRBJ2-1,once,TRBV4-1,ASSQEAGEAYNEQF
TRBJ2-7,.,TRBV7-9,ASSLWTGGAADEQY
TRBJ1-5,once,TRBV21-1,ASSKGRERNQPQH
TRBJ1-1,.,TRBV10-3,AISLQGSTTEAF
TRBJ1-2,.,TRBV19,ASAPPADSYGYT
TRBJ1-4,.,TRBV3-1/TRBV3-2,ASSPRTGGHGEKLF
TRBJ1-2,.,TRBV6-5,ATHDPAGRIYGYT
TRBJ1-6,few,TRBV10-2,ASSERQGMEPLH
TRBJ2-3,once,TRBV5-6,ASSYPRLAGDTDTQY
TRBJ1-3,.,TRBV4-3,ASSQEPGSGNTIY
TRBJ2-1,.,TRBV7-9,ASSLARNEQF
TRBJ1-5,.,TRBV14,ASSRQVGQPQH
TRBJ2-3,.,TRBV5-4,ASSLGITGPDTQY
TRBJ2-7,once,TRBV19,ASSSQGSPYEQY
TRBJ1-5,.,TRBV21-1,ASSIPGDSNQPQH
TRBJ2-7,.,TRBV5-4,ASSPASGVYEQY
TRBJ2-7,.,TRBV3-1/TRBV3-2,ASSQGWGDPSYEQY
TRBJ2-7,.,TRBV6-6,ASRGRDRGEYEQY
TRBJ1-2,.,TRBV29-1,SVEGDFTNYGYT
TRBJ2-2,.,TRBV7-3,ASSAQLGVNTGELF
TRBJ1-5,.,TRBV5-1,ASSLRRGGNQPQH
TRBJ2-1,.,TRBV7-2,ASSPPGLQNTHEQF
TRBJ2-2,.,TRBV11-2,ASSLVLPNTGELF
TRBJ2-1,.,TRBV24-1,ATSDPLGGGRAEQF
TRBJ2-5,.,TRBV28,ASSNLLGASEETQY
TRBJ2-1,.,TRBV7-9,ASSDQRLDYNEQF
TRBJ2-1,.,TRBV7-6,ASSFGLAGFNEQF